These T cell receptor beta chains were read from a single sample in a study of OX40 agonist ivuxolimab in advanced cancers. Clones were read by immunoSEQ multiplex PCR, and TCRdb kept only the in-frame ones, dropping some. The repertoire holds 25,000 to 35,000 clones, with about four fifths as singletons. The source was CD4+ or CD8+ T cells sorted from blood, collected in a trial of the OX40 agonist ivuxolimab. These receptors originate from an adult with an advanced solid tumor such as melanoma, head and neck, liver or kidney cancer. Each CDR3 is given with its conserved first and last residue. The D gene is left open where the match is weak. Clone sizes are given selectively: once, few, many, or a class where the clone is expanded.

size	J	V	D	DNA	CDR3
-	TRBJ1-2	TRBV5-4	-	TGTGCCAGCAGCTTTGGTAACTATGGCTACACCTTC	CASSFGNYGYTF
-	TRBJ1-1	TRBV4-1	TRBD1	TGCGCCAGCAGCCCAGAAAGGACAGGGGTGGAGAAAGCTTTCTTT	CASSPERTGVEKAFF
-	TRBJ2-3	TRBV27	TRBD2	TGTGCCAGCAGTCCCACTAGCGGGGGATTCTTGTTCTATACGCAGTATTTT	CASSPTSGGFLFYTQYF
-	TRBJ2-3	TRBV10-3	TRBD2	TGTGCCATCAGTGAAACTAGCGGGAGTGGAGATACGCAGTATTTT	CAISETSGSGDTQYF
-	TRBJ1-4	TRBV7-9	-	TGTGCCAGCAGCACCGACTCTAAACTGTTTTTT	CASSTDSKLFF
-	TRBJ2-2	TRBV5-4	-	TGTGCCAGCAGGTCCCCGGGCACCGGGGAGCTGTTTTTT	CASRSPGTGELFF
-	TRBJ1-1	TRBV4-1	-	TGCGCCAGCAGCCAAGTCCCACAGGGGAACACTGAAGCTTTCTTT	CASSQVPQGNTEAFF
-	TRBJ2-5	TRBV5-8	TRBD1	TGTGCCAGCAGCACCGGGACAGGGGGCCCCAGGGAGACCCAGTACTTC	CASSTGTGGPRETQYF
-	TRBJ1-2	TRBV15	-	TGTGCCACCAGCAGAGATTTGGGGCAGGGGGGCTACACCTTC	CATSRDLGQGGYTF
-	TRBJ2-5	TRBV19	TRBD2	TGTGCCAGTAGTATAGGGCCCTGGGGGCGGGAGGGCAAAGAGACCCAGTACTTC	CASSIGPWGREGKETQYF
-	TRBJ2-7	TRBV14	TRBD1	TGTGCCAGCAGCCAAGGGACAGGGGGCTACGAGCAGTACTTC	CASSQGTGGYEQYF
-	TRBJ2-7	TRBV9	-	TGTGCCAGCAGCGTAGGTTCGGCGTCCTACGAGCAGTACTTC	CASSVGSASYEQYF
-	TRBJ2-3	TRBV5-1	-	TGCGCCAGCAGCTCCGGGACCGCATTTTGGGATACGCAGTATTTT	CASSSGTAFWDTQYF
-	TRBJ2-7	TRBV7-9	-	TGTGCCAGCACAGAGAGTAGCCACGAGCAGTACTTC	CASTESSHEQYF
-	TRBJ2-1	TRBV27	-	TGTGCCAGCAGTTTACTTGGAGGCTCCTACAATGAGCAGTTCTTC	CASSLLGGSYNEQFF
-	TRBJ1-5	TRBV5-5	-	TGTGCCAGCAGCTTGAAATATGGACACATTAGCAATCAGCCCCAGCATTTT	CASSLKYGHISNQPQHF
-	TRBJ1-2	TRBV4-1	-	TGCGCCAGCAGCCTCCTACAGGGAGATGGCTACACCTTC	CASSLLQGDGYTF
-	TRBJ2-2	TRBV6-5	-	TGTGCCAGCAGTTACTCGAGGAGGGCCGTCGGGGAGCTGTTTTTT	CASSYSRRAVGELFF
-	TRBJ2-7	TRBV10-1	TRBD2	TGCGCCAGCAGTGCGCTAGCGGGAGGCTCCGAGCAGTACTTC	CASSALAGGSEQYF
-	TRBJ1-4	TRBV21-1	-	TGTGCCAGCAGCAAAGCGGCAGGGCTTAATGAAAAACTGTTTTTT	CASSKAAGLNEKLFF
-	TRBJ1-1	TRBV7-9	-	TGTGCCAGCAGGGACGATACTAGGGCTGAAGCTTTCTTT	CASRDDTRAEAFF
-	TRBJ1-5	TRBV27	-	TGTGCCAGCAGTTTATCGTTCAGGGGAGGGGAGCCCCAGCATTTT	CASSLSFRGGEPQHF
-	TRBJ1-3	TRBV9	-	TGTGCCAGCAGCGTAGGGGGCAGCGCTGGAAACACCATATATTTT	CASSVGGSAGNTIYF
-	TRBJ2-7	TRBV11-2	TRBD2	TGTGCCAGCAGCCCGACTAGCGGGAGTTTGTACGAGCAGTACTTC	CASSPTSGSLYEQYF
-	TRBJ1-5	TRBV2	TRBD1	TGTGCCAGCACAGGGGGCTACAATCAGCCCCAGCATTTT	CASTGGYNQPQHF
-	TRBJ2-7	TRBV14	TRBD1	TGTGCCAGCAGCCAAGTGGACAGGGGGCCCTACGAGCAGTACTTC	CASSQVDRGPYEQYF
-	TRBJ2-2	TRBV5-1	TRBD2	TGCGCCAGCAGCTTGGCCCAGGCGGGAGCGGACACCGGGGAGCTGTTTTTT	CASSLAQAGADTGELFF
-	TRBJ1-2	TRBV4-1	-	TGCGCCAGCAGCCAAGATCGACAGGTCCATGGCTACACCTTC	CASSQDRQVHGYTF
-	TRBJ2-5	TRBV5-6	-	TGTGCCAGCAGCTTTGTCACTCGGGAGACCCAGTACTTC	CASSFVTRETQYF
-	TRBJ1-4	TRBV30	TRBD1	TGTGCCTGGAGCAAAGACAGGGCGGGTAATGAAAAACTGTTTTTT	CAWSKDRAGNEKLFF
-	TRBJ2-7	TRBV19	TRBD2	TGTGCCAGTTCAACAGGGTTAATGACTAGCGGTATCATGAGTATAGACGAGCAGTACTTC	CASSTGLMTSGIMSIDEQYF
-	TRBJ1-1	TRBV25-1	-	TGTGCCAGCAGTCCCAGGGGACCTCTTGAAGCTTTCTTT	CASSPRGPLEAFF
-	TRBJ2-3	TRBV10-3	-	TGTGCCATCAGTGTCACTCCCTGGGGCGAATCTGCAGATACGCAGTATTTT	CAISVTPWGESADTQYF
-	TRBJ2-3	TRBV7-9	-	TGTGCCAGCACCTTAGGAGGGGGCCCCGTGGATACGCAGTATTTT	CASTLGGGPVDTQYF
-	TRBJ2-7	TRBV13	-	TGTGCCAGCAGCCCCCCGGGACGGACGACCTACGAGCAGTACTTC	CASSPPGRTTYEQYF
-	TRBJ2-7	TRBV29-1	-	TGCAGCGTTGAAGATCCGACCCAGGGACCCGAGCAGTACTTC	CSVEDPTQGPEQYF
-	TRBJ2-7	TRBV4-1	TRBD2	TGCGCCAGCAGCCAAGATCAGACTAGCGGGAGCTACGAGCAGTACTTC	CASSQDQTSGSYEQYF
-	TRBJ2-7	TRBV28	-	TGTGCCAGCAGTCGCGAGCGGCACCCCTACGAGCAGTACTTC	CASSRERHPYEQYF
-	TRBJ2-7	TRBV5-6	TRBD2	TGTGCCAGCAGCTTCCCGCTAGCGGCCTCCTACGAGCAGTACTTC	CASSFPLAASYEQYF
-	TRBJ2-1	TRBV5-3	TRBD2	TGTGCCAGAAGCTTGTCTAGCGGGAGGGCTCCCTACAATGAGCAGTTCTTC	CARSLSSGRAPYNEQFF
-	TRBJ1-2	TRBV5-1	-	TGCGCCAGCAGCTTAGACACAGGCAACTATGGCTACACCTTC	CASSLDTGNYGYTF
-	TRBJ2-1	TRBV18	TRBD2	TGTGCCAGCTCACCAGCTGGGGGGGACAATGAGCAGTTCTTC	CASSPAGGDNEQFF
medium-sized	TRBJ2-2	TRBV6-1	-	TGTGCCAGCAAGGGCTATGGTCAGAACACCGGGGAGCTGTTTTTT	CASKGYGQNTGELFF
few	TRBJ2-5	TRBV20-1	TRBD1	TGCAGCGGACAGGGTTCAGAGACCCAGTACTTC	CSGQGSETQYF
-	TRBJ1-1	TRBV4-3	TRBD1	TGCGCAACTGGACAGGAACTGTACACTGAAGCTTTCTTT	CATGQELYTEAFF
-	TRBJ1-1	TRBV30	-	TGTGCCTGGGCAACAGGGATGAACACTGAAGCTTTCTTT	CAWATGMNTEAFF
once	TRBJ1-1	TRBV6-5	-	TGTGCCAGCAGATTCGGGACTGAAGCTTTCTTT	CASRFGTEAFF
-	TRBJ2-3	TRBV4-1	TRBD1	TGCGCCAGCAGCCACCTATTGGGGACAGGTCGCGTCGATACGCAGTATTTT	CASSHLLGTGRVDTQYF
-	TRBJ2-7	TRBV27	TRBD2	TGTGCCAGCAGGGTAGCGGGATTGGGCCTAGGCTTCTACGAGCAGTACTTC	CASRVAGLGLGFYEQYF
once	TRBJ1-5	TRBV6-1	TRBD1	TGTGCCAGCAGTGTTAACAGGGGGAGCAATCAGCCCCAGCATTTT	CASSVNRGSNQPQHF
-	TRBJ2-4	TRBV28	-	TGTGCCAGCAGCCATAGGGGGGGGGCGATTAAAAACATTCAGTACTTC	CASSHRGGAIKNIQYF
-	TRBJ2-1	TRBV28	-	TGTGCCAGCAGTTTCCTCAATGAGCAGTTCTTC	CASSFLNEQFF
-	TRBJ2-1	TRBV5-5	-	TGTGCCAGCAGCGGTTGGGCAGGGGAAGGGAATGAGCAGTTCTTC	CASSGWAGEGNEQFF
-	TRBJ2-7	TRBV7-6	TRBD1	TGTGCCAGCAGCTTAGAGGGACAGATCTACGAGCAGTACTTC	CASSLEGQIYEQYF
-	TRBJ2-1	TRBV5-6	-	TGTGCCAGCAGCTTGGGGGGCAATGAGCAGTTCTTC	CASSLGGNEQFF